These T cell receptor beta chains were read from a single sample in a study of tumor T cells in aggressive B-cell lymphoma. The table came from immunoSEQ multiplex PCR; TCRdb's copy has only in-frame clones and leaves some out. The table has about 3,000 clones, roughly 86% seen once. Sequenced: tumor tissue. Receptor source: an adult with diffuse large B cell lymphoma. CDR3s include the opening cysteine and the closing phenylalanine or tryptophan. A D gene is named only where the DNA matches it firmly. Rows give clone size only sometimes, using once, few, many, or a class for an expanded clone.

abundance,v_gene,j_gene,len,d_gene,CDR3nt,CDR3aa
NA,TRBV11-2,TRBJ2-4,20,NA,TGTGCCAGCAGCTTAGACCTCGCCAGGTGGGAGGACCCTTATAAAAACATTCAGTACTTC,CASSLDLARWEDPYKNIQYF
NA,TRBV7-9,TRBJ1-2,16,NA,TGTGCCAGCAGCTTAGGCCTCGGGGTCACTAACTATGGCTACACCTTC,CASSLGLGVTNYGYTF
NA,TRBV6-5,TRBJ2-1,15,TRBD1,TGTGCCAGCAGCCGAGACAGGGCCTCCTACAATGAGCAGTTCTTC,CASSRDRASYNEQFF
once,TRBV19,TRBJ2-6,16,NA,TGTGCCAGTAGTATAGGCCAGGGTTCTGGGGCCAACGTCCTGACTTTC,CASSIGQGSGANVLTF
NA,TRBV28,TRBJ2-2,14,NA,TGTGCCAGCAGTTTACCCCCAGTCACCGGGGAGCTGTTTTTT,CASSLPPVTGELFF
NA,TRBV7-9,TRBJ2-5,18,TRBD2,TGTGCCAGCAGCTCGGACATAGGGGAGGGCTTGGGCCAAGAGACCCAGTACTTC,CASSSDIGEGLGQETQYF
NA,TRBV6-5,TRBJ2-3,14,NA,TGTGCCAGCAGTTTCTATAGGGAGTCAGATACGCAGTATTTT,CASSFYRESDTQYF
NA,TRBV19,TRBJ2-5,13,NA,TGTGCCGTAGGGGCAGACAACCAAGAGACCCAGTACTTC,CAVGADNQETQYF
NA,TRBV4-1,TRBJ1-4,15,NA,TGCGCCAGCAGCCAAACTGTAGCCTCTAATGAAAAACTGTTTTTT,CASSQTVASNEKLFF
few,TRBV19,TRBJ1-5,10,NA,TGTGTACAGGGCAATCAGCCCCAGCATTTT,CVQGNQPQHF
NA,TRBV28,TRBJ2-1,11,NA,TGTGCCAGCAGTTTATCGCGTGAGCAGTTCTTC,CASSLSREQFF
NA,TRBV28,TRBJ1-4,13,NA,TGTGCCAGCCTGGCCACGGAGAGAGAAAAACTGTTTTTT,CASLATEREKLFF
NA,TRBV28,TRBJ1-3,14,NA,TGTGCCAGCAGCCCAACAGGGTCCGGAAACACCATATATTTT,CASSPTGSGNTIYF
NA,TRBV5-1,TRBJ1-1,13,NA,TGCGCCAGCAGCTTCAGCAGGGCCACTGAAGCTTTCTTT,CASSFSRATEAFF
NA,TRBV7-9,TRBJ1-1,15,NA,TGTGCCAGCAGCTTAGGCCATGACAGGTCGACTGAAGCTTTCTTT,CASSLGHDRSTEAFF
NA,TRBV9,TRBJ2-3,13,NA,TGTGCCAGCAGTACCCCTTCTCGGGATACGCAGTATTTT,CASSTPSRDTQYF
NA,TRBV29-1,TRBJ2-7,14,NA,TGCAGCGTTCGCATGGAGATCGGGACCTACGAGCAGTACTTC,CSVRMEIGTYEQYF
NA,TRBV10-3,TRBJ2-7,15,TRBD1,TGTGCCATCACTCCCGTACTGGTAGGGGGCCACGAGCAGTACTTC,CAITPVLVGGHEQYF
NA,TRBV14,TRBJ1-1,16,TRBD1,TGTGCCAGCAGCCCGGCCTACAGGGGAGGAGAAACTGAAGCTTTCTTT,CASSPAYRGGETEAFF
NA,TRBV19,TRBJ2-7,14,NA,TGTGCCAGTACATCGGGGTCCTTACCCTACGAGCAGTACTTC,CASTSGSLPYEQYF
NA,TRBV6-6,TRBJ2-7,14,TRBD1,TGTGCCAGCAGACCCCCTGGGACAGTCTACGAGCAGTACTTC,CASRPPGTVYEQYF
NA,TRBV7-8,TRBJ1-4,15,TRBD1,TGTGCCAGCAGCCGAGATGGACAGGGTTATGAAAAACTGTTTTTT,CASSRDGQGYEKLFF
NA,TRBV7-2,TRBJ1-4,14,NA,TGTGCCAGCAGCTTCCCCGCCAGACAGCGAAAAACTGTTTTT,CASSFPARQRKTVF
NA,TRBV5-4,TRBJ2-1,12,NA,TGTGCCAGCAGCTTGAAAGCCTATGAGCAGTTCTTC,CASSLKAYEQFF
NA,TRBV7-9,TRBJ2-1,17,NA,TGTGCCAGCAGCCTAAGGACACTCGAGCGGGCTTACAATGAGCAGTTCTTC,CASSLRTLERAYNEQFF
NA,TRBV2,TRBJ2-1,15,TRBD2,TGTGCCAGCGTCGAGACTAGCGGGACCCCTCAAGAGCAGTTCTTC,CASVETSGTPQEQFF
NA,TRBV27,TRBJ2-7,14,NA,TGTGCCAGCAGTTTCGTGCAGGGTGCCCACGAGCAGTACTTC,CASSFVQGAHEQYF
once,TRBV29-1,TRBJ1-2,12,TRBD1,TGCAGCGTTCGGACAGGAGACTATGGCTACACCTTC,CSVRTGDYGYTF
NA,TRBV19,TRBJ1-5,16,TRBD1,TGTGCCAGTAGTATCGCGGGACAGGGGTCCCTTCAGCCCCAGCATTTT,CASSIAGQGSLQPQHF
NA,TRBV28,TRBJ2-5,16,TRBD1,TGTGCCAGCACGACGGGAAAGACAGGGGGCTGGGAGACCCAGTACTTC,CASTTGKTGGWETQYF
NA,TRBV2,TRBJ1-5,14,NA,TGTGCCAGCAGGGGGTGGAGGGGTGGCCAGCCCCAGCATTTT,CASRGWRGGQPQHF
once,TRBV9,TRBJ2-1,14,TRBD2,TGTGCCAGCAGCGGATGGGGGGGCTACAATGAGCAGTTCTTC,CASSGWGGYNEQFF
once,TRBV5-4,TRBJ2-3,14,NA,TGTGCCAGCAGCCCGCCGGGAACCACAGATACGCAGTATTTT,CASSPPGTTDTQYF
NA,TRBV7-9,TRBJ1-3,17,TRBD1,TGTGCCAGCAGCTTTCCGACAGGGCCAAGCTCTGGAAACACCATATATTTT,CASSFPTGPSSGNTIYF
NA,TRBV6-4,TRBJ2-2,17,TRBD2,TGTGCCAGCAGTGCGGCTAGCGGGAGTGGGGACACCGGGGAGCTGTTTTTT,CASSAASGSGDTGELFF
NA,TRBV28,TRBJ1-1,13,NA,TGTGCCAGCAGTGGGGGGGTGGGGCCCGAAGCTTTCTTT,CASSGGVGPEAFF
NA,TRBV6-6,TRBJ1-1,12,NA,TGTGCCAGCAAACAGGGAAACACTGAAGCTTTCTTT,CASKQGNTEAFF
NA,TRBV5-4,TRBJ2-2,17,TRBD2,TGTGCCAGCAGCGATGCCGGGACTAGTCGGGGGGCCGGGGAGCTGTTTTTT,CASSDAGTSRGAGELFF
NA,TRBV27,TRBJ1-1,15,TRBD1,TGTGCCAGCAGTTTATCATGGACAGGGGACACTGAAGCTTTCTTT,CASSLSWTGDTEAFF